This is a list of T cell receptor beta chains from one sample in a study of CD8+ T cells in alopecia areata. TCRdb's copy holds only in-frame clones and misses some; the assay was immunoSEQ multiplex PCR. The sample consists of tens of thousands of clones, roughly 57% of them appearing once. The source material was CD8+ T cells sorted from blood, sampled at week 0. The receptors derive from a human donor with alopecia areata. Each CDR3 is given with its conserved first and last residue. D genes are given only for firm matches. Part of the rows lack a size; the others show once, few, many or a class for expanded clones.

D: TRBD2; size: few; V: TRBV4-3; J: TRBJ2-5; DNA: TGCGCCAGCAGCCAAGATCTCGGCGGGAGGGCCCGAGAGACCCAGTACTTC; CDR3: CASSQDLGGRARETQYF
D: -; size: few; V: TRBV27; J: TRBJ1-1; DNA: TGTGCCAGCAGTTTTATGGGGTCTTGGGCTGAAGCTTTCTTT; CDR3: CASSFMGSWAEAFF
D: TRBD2; size: medium-sized; V: TRBV27; J: TRBJ2-5; DNA: TGTGCCAGCAGTATTCTGAGCGGGAGCGGGGATGAGACCCAGTACTTC; CDR3: CASSILSGSGDETQYF
D: -; size: few; V: TRBV29-1; J: TRBJ1-1; DNA: TGCAGCGTTTGTGAACAGAACATGAACACTGAAGCTTTCTTT; CDR3: CSVCEQNMNTEAFF
D: -; size: few; V: TRBV7-2; J: TRBJ2-7; DNA: TGTGCCAGCAGCTTAAATCTAGGCCACTACGAGCAGTACTTC; CDR3: CASSLNLGHYEQYF
D: -; size: few; V: TRBV28; J: TRBJ2-5; DNA: TGTGCCAGCAGTTTCACGAGACACCAGTACTTC; CDR3: CASSFTRHQYF
D: TRBD1; size: -; V: TRBV4-1; J: TRBJ2-5; DNA: TGCGCCAGCAGCCCAGCACCGGGACAGTGGGAGACCCAGTACTTC; CDR3: CASSPAPGQWETQYF
D: -; size: few; V: TRBV27; J: TRBJ2-7; DNA: TGTGCCAGCAGTTTATACGCATCCAGCGTCTACGAGCAGTACTTC; CDR3: CASSLYASSVYEQYF
D: -; size: -; V: TRBV2; J: TRBJ1-6; DNA: TGTGCCAGCAGTGAAATAGTGGGGTCCTATAATTCACCCCTCCACTTT; CDR3: CASSEIVGSYNSPLHF
D: -; size: -; V: TRBV5-1; J: TRBJ1-5; DNA: TGCGCCAGCAGCGTTAATAGCAATCAGCCCCAGCATTTT; CDR3: CASSVNSNQPQHF
D: -; size: once; V: TRBV4-1; J: TRBJ2-1; DNA: TGCGCCAGCAGCCAAGTTCGTTTGGATGAGCAGTTCTTC; CDR3: CASSQVRLDEQFF